Shown below are 15 T cell receptor beta chains from a single sample sequenced in a study of PD-1 blockade in classical Hodgkin lymphoma. The assay was immunoSEQ multiplex PCR, and TCRdb's table has in-frame clones only and misses some. The sample holds around 7,500 clones, about 86% seen once. Every patient was affected by relapse after autologous stem cell transplantation, while exposure to brentuximab vedotin was not uniform. The specimen was peripheral blood mononuclear cells (PBMCs), collected at baseline. Every receptor here comes from a human donor with classical Hodgkin lymphoma.

The V call is TRBV4-3, the J call TRBJ2-1; D perhaps matches TRBD2 (6 bases). Trimming shortened V by 0 bases and J by 3 bases, and 15 bases separated the two germline ends. Germline V CDR1 and CDR2: LGHNA, YSLEER. The CDR3 loop spans 17 amino acids. The CDR3: CASSQDPPRGYYNEQFF. The CDR3 nucleotides are TGCGCCAGCAGCCAAGATCCACCGCGGGGATACTACAATGAGCAGTTCTTC.

This clone has just one count. The rearrangement uses TRBV2 and TRBJ2-7, with TRBD2 matching over 10 bases. The trim removed 4 bases at V and 0 bases at J, leaving 15 bases unmatched. Germline CDR1 reads SNHLY; CDR2 reads FYNNEI. CDR3 size: 19 residues. The DNA of the CDR3 is TGTGCCAGCAGTGGCCGGTCAGACCTGACTAGCGGGCCCTCCTACGAGCAGTACTTC. This gives the protein CASSGRSDLTSGPSYEQYF.

This sequence joins TRBV5-4 and TRBJ1-1; TRBD1 is a possible D gene (6 bases). The CDR3 spans 15 residues. Germline-derived CDR1 and CDR2 are SGHNT and YYREEE (reference sequence). Between the trimmed V and J ends, which lost 9 bases and 4 bases, there was a span of 22 bases. CDR3: CATVRGQGRGTEAFF. CDR3 in DNA: TGTGCCACCGTCCGAGGGCAGGGGAGGGGCACTGAAGCTTTCTTT.

There are a few counts of this clone. This sequence joins TRBV11-2 and TRBJ2-5, with 8 positions matching TRBD2. Germline CDR1 SGHAT, CDR2 FQNNGV. V lost 5 bases to trimming and J lost 2 bases; unmatched junction nucleotides: 7. This CDR3 comprises 15 residues. As DNA, the CDR3 is TGTGCCAGCAGCGTTTCGGGAGGGGAGCAAGAGACCCAGTACTTC. This sequence encodes CASSVSGGEQETQYF.

The chain combines TRBV7-6 with TRBJ2-7; possible D gene TRBD1, 6 bases. There are 14 residues in the CDR3. Between the trimmed V and J ends, which lost 5 bases and 3 bases, there was a span of 14 bases. Per germline, CDR1 SGHVS and CDR2 FNYEAQ. In nucleotides, the CDR3 is TGTGCCAGCAGCCAACAGGGAGCTTACTACGAGCAGTACTTC. This sequence encodes CASSQQGAYYEQYF.

The V and J genes are TRBV18 and TRBJ2-7; D unresolved. Trimming stripped 4 bases from V and 3 bases from J, with 13 bases between. The CDR3 extends over 14 amino acids. Looked up from germline, CDR1 is KGHSH and CDR2 is LQKENI. CDR3 DNA sequence: TGTGCCAGCTCACTAACGGCCCGTGACTACGAGCAGTACTTC. This encodes CASSLTARDYEQYF.

V and J are TRBV4-2 and TRBJ2-3; 10 nucleotides match TRBD2. The CDR3 is made up of 16 amino acids. Trimming cost V 2 bases and J 4 bases; bases outside gene matches: 6. CDR1 and CDR2 (germline): LGHNA, YNFKEQ. DNA of the CDR3: TGTGCCAGCAGCCAAAGCCCGGGACTAGCGCCAGATACGCAGTATTTT. It codes for CASSQSPGLAPDTQYF.

The rearrangement links TRBV6-6 to TRBJ2-4, with D unclear. Germline lookup yields CDR1 MNHNY and CDR2 SVGAGI (reference sequence). CDR3 size: 15 residues. The V gene lost 2 bases and the J gene lost 7 bases, with 15 bases spanning the gap. CDR3 in DNA: TGTGCCAGCAGTTACGGAAATTCGTATGGGAACATTCAGTACTTC. Translation gives CASSYGNSYGNIQYF.

The chain employs TRBV4-1 and TRBJ1-5, with TRBD1 matching over 7 bases. J was trimmed by 4 bases and V by 0 bases; bases with no gene match: 3. Germline CDR1 and CDR2: MGHRA and YSYEKL. The CDR3 is 15 amino acids. Written as DNA, the CDR3 is TGCGCCAGCAGCCAAGAAGGGACAGCAAATCAGCCCCAGCATTTT. Protein sequence: CASSQEGTANQPQHF.

This clone is labeled large. Other DNA sequences within the sample encode an identical CDR3. The CDR3 DNA sequence: TGTGCCAGCAGCCAAGATCCAGCGCCCGAGCAGTACTTC. It is translated as CASSQDPAPEQYF. The genes are TRBV14 and TRBJ2-7; D unresolved. Trimming took off 0 bases at V and 6 bases at J, with 9 bases between the two ends. Germline V lookup: CDR1 SGHDN, CDR2 FVKESK. The CDR3 sequence is 13 residues long.

The chain couples TRBV7-9 to TRBJ2-1; D perhaps matches TRBD2 (5 bases). The V and J ends lost 5 bases and 8 bases respectively, with 16 bases between them. CDR1 and CDR2 from the germline V gene are SEHNR and FQNEAQ (reference sequence). The CDR3 runs to 14 residues. CDR3 coding DNA: TGTGCCAGCAGCCAGGAACTCCGGCGGGATGAGCAGTTCTTC. This translates into CASSQELRRDEQFF.

The chain recombines TRBV4-3 with TRBJ2-3, with 11 bases aligning to TRBD2. The CDR3 consists of 16 residues. Trimming cost V 4 bases and J 2 bases; bases outside gene matches: 5. Per the germline V gene, CDR1 is LGHNA and CDR2 is YSLEER. The CDR3 loop reads CASSLGTSGYTDTQYF. For the CDR3, the DNA is TGCGCCAGCAGCCTTGGGACTAGCGGTTACACAGATACGCAGTATTTT.

This rearrangement joins TRBV18 to TRBJ1-1; D is possibly TRBD1 (6 bases). Trimming cost V 0 bases and J 4 bases, with 12 bases left between them. The CDR3 has 15 residues. Germline V gives CDR1 KGHSH, CDR2 LQKENI. The CDR3 region has the DNA TGTGCCAGCTCACCACCCGACAGGAGGGGCACTGAAGCTTTCTTT. It translates to CASSPPDRRGTEAFF.

The CDR3 spells CASSRTVNQPQHF. The CDR3 DNA follows: TGCGCCAGCAGCCGGACGGTCAATCAGCCCCAGCATTTT. The chain links TRBV4-1 to TRBJ1-5, with D uncertain. The CDR3 consists of 13 residues. Trimming pared 4 bases from V and 3 bases from J, leaving 7 bases between. Germline-derived CDR1 and CDR2 are MGHRA and YSYEKL.

The chain links TRBV5-1 to TRBJ1-1; D gene unclear. The germline gives CDR1 SGHRS, CDR2 YFSETQ. V shed 1 base and J shed 5 bases, with 15 bases lying between them. This CDR3 contains 15 residues. The CDR3 loop is CASSLRRQSGTEAFF. The CDR3 DNA reads as TGCGCCAGCAGCTTGCGCAGGCAATCGGGTACTGAAGCTTTCTTT. The full variable domain, rest sourced from reference TRBV5-1 and TRBJ1-1, is KAGVTQTPRYLIKTRGQQVTLSCSPISGHRSVSWYQQTPGQGLQFLFEYFSETQRNKGNFPGRFSGRQFSNSRSEMNVSTLELGDSALYLCASSLRRQSGTEAFFGQGTRLTVV.